This T cell receptor (beta chain) was identified in a study of beta chain features in type 1 diabetes. On the study more broadly: The study found patients and healthy donors alike in age, gender and cell yields. Across every sample, almost 110,000,000 sorted cells were examined in total.

In its sample, this clone was seen a few times. As every portion of the isolated RNA was reverse transcribed, the sequencing read expressed TCRB transcripts. Assay: immunoSEQ multiplex PCR; the TCRdb copy retains only in-frame clones and omits some. The profile covers fewer than 200,000 clones, with about 13% appearing a single time and around 0.63% taken by the ten largest. This clonotype was sampled from a young woman in good health. Sequencing was done on a sample of central memory CD4+ T cells from blood.

The CDR3 loop reads CASSSSSGLGTDTQYF. The CDR3, as DNA: TGTGCCAGCAGCTCCTCAAGCGGGCTGGGCACAGATACGCAGTATTTT. The chain uses TRBV11-2 and TRBJ2-3; perhaps TRBD2 as D (6 bases). The germline CDR1 and CDR2 sequences are SGHAT and FQNNGV. CDR3 length equals 16 residues. V was clipped by 4 bases and J by 1 base, with 15 bases between them.